This T cell receptor beta chain was observed in a study of CD8 T cells in ankylosing spondylitis. This clonotype has a handful of counts. Its antigen remains unknown. The study's findings and limits: Among TCR beta sequences, a motif of several highly homologous variants appeared characteristic of ankylosing spondylitis blood.

TCRdb called the 5' RACE reads again in MiXCR, with one record for every CDR3 protein. The table has roughly 700,000 distinct CDR3 sequences, roughly 20% seen once. The CDR3 is 15 amino acids. Trimming took 3 bases from V and 2 from J, leaving 13 bases between them. CDR1 is SGHTA, CDR2 FQGNSA, per germline. The sequence derives from a male donor with ankylosing spondylitis. The genes are TRBV7-2 and TRBJ1-1, with D maybe TRBD1 (5 bases). The sample taken for sequencing was blood, either unsorted or a sorted T cell fraction (not recorded which). CDR3 in amino acids: CASSFLTAFNTEAFF. The CDR3 DNA follows: TGTGCCAGCAGCTTTTTGACAGCATTTAACACTGAAGCTTTCTTT.